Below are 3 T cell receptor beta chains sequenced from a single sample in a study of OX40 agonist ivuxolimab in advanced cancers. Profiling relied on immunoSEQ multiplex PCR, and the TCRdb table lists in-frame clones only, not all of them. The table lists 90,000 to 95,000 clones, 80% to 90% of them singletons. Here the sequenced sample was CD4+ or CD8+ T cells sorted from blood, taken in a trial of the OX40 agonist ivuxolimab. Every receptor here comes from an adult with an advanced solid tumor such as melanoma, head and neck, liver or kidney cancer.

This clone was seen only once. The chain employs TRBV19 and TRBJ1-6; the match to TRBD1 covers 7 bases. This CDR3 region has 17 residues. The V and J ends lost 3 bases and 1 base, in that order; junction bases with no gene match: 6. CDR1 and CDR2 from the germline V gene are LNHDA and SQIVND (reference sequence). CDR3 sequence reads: CASSIIGGASYNSPLHF. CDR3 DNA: TGTGCCAGTAGTATCATAGGGGGCGCATCCTATAATTCACCCCTCCACTTT. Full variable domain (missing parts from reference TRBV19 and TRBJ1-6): DGGITQSPKYLFRKEGQNVTLSCEQNLNHDAMYWYRQDPGQGLRLIYYSQIVNDFQKGDIAEGYSVSREKKESFPLTVTSAQKNPTAFYLCASSIIGGASYNSPLHFGNGTRLTVT.

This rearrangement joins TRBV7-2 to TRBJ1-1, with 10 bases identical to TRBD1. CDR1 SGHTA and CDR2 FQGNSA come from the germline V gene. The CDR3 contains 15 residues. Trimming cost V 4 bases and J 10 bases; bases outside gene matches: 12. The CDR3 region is CASSSARRTGGRAFF. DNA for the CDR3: TGTGCCAGCAGCTCCGCCAGAAGGACAGGGGGAAGAGCTTTCTTT.

The CDR3 DNA sequence: TGTGCCAGCAGTGGGGGGAAGCCCTATAATTCACCCCTCCACTTT. Its protein product is CASSGGKPYNSPLHF. The chain couples TRBV2 to TRBJ1-6; weak D call: TRBD1 (5 bases). Germline loops: CDR1 SNHLY, CDR2 FYNNEI. The CDR3 is 15 amino acids. V gave up 4 bases and J gave up 2 bases, with 9 bases separating them.